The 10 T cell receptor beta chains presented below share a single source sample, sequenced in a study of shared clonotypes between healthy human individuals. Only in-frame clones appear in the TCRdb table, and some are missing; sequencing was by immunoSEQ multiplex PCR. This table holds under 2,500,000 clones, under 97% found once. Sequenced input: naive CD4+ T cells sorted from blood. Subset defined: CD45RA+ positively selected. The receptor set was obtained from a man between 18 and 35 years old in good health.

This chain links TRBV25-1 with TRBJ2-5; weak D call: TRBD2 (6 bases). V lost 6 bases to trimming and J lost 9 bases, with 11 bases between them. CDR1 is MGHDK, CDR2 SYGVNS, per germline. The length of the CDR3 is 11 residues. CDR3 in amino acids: CASRVGGAQYF. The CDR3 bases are TGTGCCAGCAGAGTCGGAGGGGCCCAGTACTTC.

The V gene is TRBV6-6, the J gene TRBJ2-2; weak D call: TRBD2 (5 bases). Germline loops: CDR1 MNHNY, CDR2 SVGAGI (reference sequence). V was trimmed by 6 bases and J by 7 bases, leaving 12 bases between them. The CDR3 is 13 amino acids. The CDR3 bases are TGTGCCAGCAGCCCTGGAGGAGACGGGGAGCTGTTTTTT. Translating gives CASSPGGDGELFF.

CDR3 amino acids: CASSPRDTVTDTQYF. For the CDR3, the DNA is TGCGCCAGCAGCCCAAGGGACACGGTCACAGATACGCAGTATTTT. The V gene is TRBV5-1, the J gene TRBJ2-3; D perhaps matches TRBD1 (6 bases). V lost 4 bases and J 2 bases, leaving 14 bases between the germline ends. The germline V gene encodes CDR1 SGHRS and CDR2 YFSETQ. The CDR3 runs 15 residues.

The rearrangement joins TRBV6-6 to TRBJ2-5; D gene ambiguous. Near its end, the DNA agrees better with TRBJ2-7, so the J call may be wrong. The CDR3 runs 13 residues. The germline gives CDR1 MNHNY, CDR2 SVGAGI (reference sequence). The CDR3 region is CASSYFAEYEQYF. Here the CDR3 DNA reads TGTGCCAGCAGTTACTTTGCTGAATACGAGCAGTACTTC.

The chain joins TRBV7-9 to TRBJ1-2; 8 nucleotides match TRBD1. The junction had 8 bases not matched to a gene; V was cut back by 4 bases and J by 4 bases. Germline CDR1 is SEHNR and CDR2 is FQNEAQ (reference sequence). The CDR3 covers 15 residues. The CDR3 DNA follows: TGTGCCAGCAGCTCTCAAATCCAGGGGGCCTATGGCTACACCTTC. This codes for CASSSQIQGAYGYTF.

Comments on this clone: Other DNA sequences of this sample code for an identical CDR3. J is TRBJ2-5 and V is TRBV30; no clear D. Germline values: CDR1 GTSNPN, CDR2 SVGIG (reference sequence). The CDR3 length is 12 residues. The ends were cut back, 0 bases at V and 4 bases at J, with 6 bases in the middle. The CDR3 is CAWSVGPETQYF. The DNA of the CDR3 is TGTGCCTGGAGTGTAGGTCCAGAGACCCAGTACTTC.

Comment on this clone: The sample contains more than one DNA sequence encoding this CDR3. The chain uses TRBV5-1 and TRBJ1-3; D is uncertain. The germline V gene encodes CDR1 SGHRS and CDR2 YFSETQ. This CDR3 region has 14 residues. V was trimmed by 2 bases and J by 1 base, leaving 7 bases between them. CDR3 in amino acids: CASSLDGSGNTIYF. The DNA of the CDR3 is TGCGCCAGCAGCTTAGACGGTTCTGGAAACACCATATATTTT.

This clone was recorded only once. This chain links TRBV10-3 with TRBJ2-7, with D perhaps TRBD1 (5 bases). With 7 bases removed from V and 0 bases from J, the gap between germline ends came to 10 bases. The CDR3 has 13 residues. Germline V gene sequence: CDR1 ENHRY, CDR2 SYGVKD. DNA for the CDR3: TGTGCCATCACCGACAGCAACTCCTACGAGCAGTACTTC. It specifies CAITDSNSYEQYF.

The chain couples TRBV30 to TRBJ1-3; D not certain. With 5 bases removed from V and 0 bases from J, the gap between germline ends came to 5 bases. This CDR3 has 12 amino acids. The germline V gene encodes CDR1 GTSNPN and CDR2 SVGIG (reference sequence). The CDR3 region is CAWGLSGNTIYF. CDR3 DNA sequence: TGTGCCTGGGGCCTCTCTGGAAACACCATATATTTT.

The CDR3 nucleotides read TGTGCCAGCTCCCCGGTTTTGGCAGCCGGGGCCAACGTCCTGACTTTC. Amino acids: CASSPVLAAGANVLTF. The chain joins TRBV18 to TRBJ2-6; the D is unclear. V shed 6 bases and J shed 4 bases, with 16 bases lying between them. The germline CDR1 and CDR2 sequences are KGHSH and LQKENI. The CDR3 contains 16 residues.